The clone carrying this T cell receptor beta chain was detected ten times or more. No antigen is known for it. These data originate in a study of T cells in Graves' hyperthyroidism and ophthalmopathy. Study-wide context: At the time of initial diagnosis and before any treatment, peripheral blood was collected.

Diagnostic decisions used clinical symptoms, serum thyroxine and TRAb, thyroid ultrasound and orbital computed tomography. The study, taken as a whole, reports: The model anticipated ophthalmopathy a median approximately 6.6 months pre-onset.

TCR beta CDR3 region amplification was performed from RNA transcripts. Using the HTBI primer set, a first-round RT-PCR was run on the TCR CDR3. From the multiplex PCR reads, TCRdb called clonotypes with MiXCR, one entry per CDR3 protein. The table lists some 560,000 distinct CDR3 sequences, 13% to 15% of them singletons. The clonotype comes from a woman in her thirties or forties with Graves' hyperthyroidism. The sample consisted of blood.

Written as DNA, the CDR3 is TGCAGTGCTCCGAGGGGGTACGAGCAGTACTTC. As protein: CSAPRGYEQYF. The chain uses TRBV20-1 and TRBJ2-7, with a possible D match to TRBD1 (6 bases). Germline V gene sequence: CDR1 DFQATT, CDR2 SNEGSKA (reference sequence). CDR3 length: 11 amino acids. V was shortened by 5 bases and J by 4 bases, with 9 bases between the two germline ends.